This record concerns one T cell receptor beta chain sequence. The record originates from a study of blood T cell repertoires in COVID-19. Overall study context: T cells, B-cell-depleted T cells, or PBMCs supplied cDNA or gDNA.

This table comes from immunoSEQ multiplex PCR, and its TCRdb copy is limited to in-frame clones, with some not included. The sample has approximately 300,000 clones; over 75% are singletons. This receptor was obtained from a woman aged 30 to 39 with COVID-19, enrolled during active disease. Sample: peripheral blood.

In nucleotides, the CDR3 is TGCGCCAGCAGCCAAGATCCTAGCCCGGGGGGCGAGCAGTACTTC. Protein product: CASSQDPSPGGEQYF. J is TRBJ2-7 and V is TRBV4-1; TRBD2 matches at 7 bases. The CDR3 consists of 15 residues. V lost 0 bases, J lost 6 bases, and 8 bases stayed unmatched. The germline V gene has CDR1 MGHRA and CDR2 YSYEKL.